This TCR beta chain appears in the sequencing data of a study of T-cell memory formation after mild COVID-19. This clonotype occurred a few times. Its antigen is undetermined. This CDR3 has 15 amino acids. V lost 5 bases and J 3 bases, leaving 15 bases between the germline ends. The V gene's germline CDR1 is SGHVS and CDR2 FNYEAQ. One entry per CDR3 protein, called by TCRdb with MiXCR from the 5' RACE reads. In the table there are around 310,000 distinct CDR3 sequences, 15% to 20% of which are singletons. Study conclusions and caveats: Nothing showed for sure that second-wave clones peaking on day 37 were SARS-CoV-2 specific.

This TCR was sampled from a man younger than 35 who had mild COVID-19 (a few samples of this study predate the infection). Cell type and time point are not known. Sequenced input: PBMCs or a T cell subset sorted from them (not recorded which). This chain joins TRBV7-6 and TRBJ2-3, with D perhaps given as TRBD1 or TRBD2 (6 bases each). CDR3 sequence: CASSKRQGRTDTQYF. The CDR3 DNA sequence: TGTGCCAGCAGCAAACGGCAGGGGAGGACAGATACGCAGTATTTT. Looking up the rest from reference TRBV7-6 and TRBJ2-3 gives the full variable domain: GAGVSQSPRYKVTKRGQDVALRCDPISGHVSLYWYRQALGQGPEFLTYFNYEAQQDKSGLPNDRFSAERPEGSISTLTIQRTEQRDSAMYRCASSKRQGRTDTQYFGPGTRLTVL.